This T cell receptor (beta chain) was sequenced in a study of blood T cell repertoires in COVID-19. Study as a whole: Sites in the United States, Italy and Spain provided acute and convalescent COVID-19 samples.

Per the original data handling: Reference gene primer amplification gave estimated nucleated cell counts. Some clones are missing from TCRdb's copy, which holds only in-frame ones; the method was immunoSEQ multiplex PCR. V and J calls and clone size are copied from that table; D and trimming were computed from the DNA. The sample has about 170,000 clones; more than 75% are singletons. This TCR was sampled from a man aged 50 or older who had recovered from COVID-19. Sequenced material: peripheral blood.

DNA of the CDR3: TGTGCCAGCAGGCCCGGGACAGGGGGCTACTATGGCTACACCTTC. Translated, it gives CASRPGTGGYYGYTF. The chain employs TRBV28 and TRBJ1-2; 12 nucleotides align to TRBD1. This CDR3 is built from 15 residues. Germline-derived CDR1 and CDR2 are MDHEN and SYDVKM. Trimming took 6 bases from V and 3 from J; bases not matched to a gene: 5.